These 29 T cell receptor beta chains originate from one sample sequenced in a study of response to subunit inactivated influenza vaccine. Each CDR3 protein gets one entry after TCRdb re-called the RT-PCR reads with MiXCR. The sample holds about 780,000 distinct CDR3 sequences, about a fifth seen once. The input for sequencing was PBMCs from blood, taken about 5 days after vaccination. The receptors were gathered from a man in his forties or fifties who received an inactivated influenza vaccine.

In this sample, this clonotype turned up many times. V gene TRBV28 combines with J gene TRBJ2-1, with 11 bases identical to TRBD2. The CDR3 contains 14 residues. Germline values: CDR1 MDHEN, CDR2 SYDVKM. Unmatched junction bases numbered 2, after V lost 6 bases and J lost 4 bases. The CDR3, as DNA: TGTGCCAGCAGGCGACTAGCGGGGTACAATGAGCAGTTCTTC. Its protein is CASRRLAGYNEQFF.

In nucleotides, the CDR3 is TGTGCCAGCAGCATCCTTAATTCACCCCTCCACTTT. Its translation is CASSILNSPLHF. The V gene is TRBV12-3 or TRBV12-4, the J gene TRBJ1-6; D unresolved. The ends were cut back, 6 bases at V and 6 bases at J, with 6 bases in the middle. The CDR3 extends over 12 amino acids.

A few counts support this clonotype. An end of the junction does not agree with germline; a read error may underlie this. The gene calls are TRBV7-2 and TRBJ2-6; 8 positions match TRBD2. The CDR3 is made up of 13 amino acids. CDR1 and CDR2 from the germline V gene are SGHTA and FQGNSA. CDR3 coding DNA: TGTGCCAGCAGCTTAGGATCTAGCGGGCTGGGGGCTTTC. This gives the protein CASSLGSSGLGAF.

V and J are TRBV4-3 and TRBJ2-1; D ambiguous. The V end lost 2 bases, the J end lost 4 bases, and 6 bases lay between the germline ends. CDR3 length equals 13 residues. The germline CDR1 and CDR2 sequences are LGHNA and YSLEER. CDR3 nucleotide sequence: TGCGCCAGCAGCCAATTTCATTACAATGAGCAGTTCTTC. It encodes CASSQFHYNEQFF.

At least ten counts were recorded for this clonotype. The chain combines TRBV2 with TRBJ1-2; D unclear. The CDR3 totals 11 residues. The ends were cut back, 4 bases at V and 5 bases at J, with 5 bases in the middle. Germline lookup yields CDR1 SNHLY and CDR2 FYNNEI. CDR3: CASSGEYGYTF. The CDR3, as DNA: TGTGCCAGCAGTGGGGAATATGGCTACACCTTC.

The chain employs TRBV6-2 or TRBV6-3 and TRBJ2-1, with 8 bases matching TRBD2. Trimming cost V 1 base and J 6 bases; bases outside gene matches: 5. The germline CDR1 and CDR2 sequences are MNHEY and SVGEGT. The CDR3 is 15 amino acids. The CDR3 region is CASSYYQRETNEQFF. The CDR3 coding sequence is TGTGCCAGCAGTTACTACCAGCGGGAGACCAATGAGCAGTTCTTC.

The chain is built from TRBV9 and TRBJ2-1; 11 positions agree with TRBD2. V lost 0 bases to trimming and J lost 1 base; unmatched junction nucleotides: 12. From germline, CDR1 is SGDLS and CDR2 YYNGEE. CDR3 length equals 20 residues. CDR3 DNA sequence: TGTGCCAGCAGCGTAGTGCTGTGGCTAGCGGGAGGTGTGTCCTACAATGAGCAGTTCTTC. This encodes CASSVVLWLAGGVSYNEQFF.

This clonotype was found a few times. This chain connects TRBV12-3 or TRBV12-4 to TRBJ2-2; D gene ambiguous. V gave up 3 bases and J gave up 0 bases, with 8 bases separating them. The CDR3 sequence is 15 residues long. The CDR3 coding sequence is TGTGCCAGCAGTTTCTGGCTGTCGAACACCGGGGAGCTGTTTTTT. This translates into CASSFWLSNTGELFF.

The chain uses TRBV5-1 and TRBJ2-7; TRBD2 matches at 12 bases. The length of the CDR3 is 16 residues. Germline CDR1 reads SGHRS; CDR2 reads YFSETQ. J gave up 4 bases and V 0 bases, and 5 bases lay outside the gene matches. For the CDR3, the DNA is TGCGCCAGCAGCTTGGCTAGCGGGAGGGCCAGATACGAGCAGTACTTC. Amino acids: CASSLASGRARYEQYF.

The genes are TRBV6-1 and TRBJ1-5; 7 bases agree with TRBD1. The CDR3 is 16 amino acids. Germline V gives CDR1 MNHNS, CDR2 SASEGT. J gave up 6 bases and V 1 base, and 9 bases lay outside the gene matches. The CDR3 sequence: CASSEEGGTRSQPQHF. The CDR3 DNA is TGTGCCAGCAGTGAAGAAGGGGGCACGAGGAGTCAGCCCCAGCATTTT.

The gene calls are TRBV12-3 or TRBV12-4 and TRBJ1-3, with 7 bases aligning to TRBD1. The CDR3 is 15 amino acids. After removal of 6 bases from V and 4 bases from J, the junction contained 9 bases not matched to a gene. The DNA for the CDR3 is TGTGCCAGCAGGTCGACAGGGTGGGGAGGAAACACCATATATTTT. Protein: CASRSTGWGGNTIYF.

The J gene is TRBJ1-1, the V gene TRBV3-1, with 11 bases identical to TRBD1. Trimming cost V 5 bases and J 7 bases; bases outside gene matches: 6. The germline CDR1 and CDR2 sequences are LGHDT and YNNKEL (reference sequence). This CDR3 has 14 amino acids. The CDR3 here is CASSARDRGNEAFF. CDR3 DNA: TGTGCCAGCAGCGCTCGGGACAGGGGGAATGAAGCTTTCTTT.

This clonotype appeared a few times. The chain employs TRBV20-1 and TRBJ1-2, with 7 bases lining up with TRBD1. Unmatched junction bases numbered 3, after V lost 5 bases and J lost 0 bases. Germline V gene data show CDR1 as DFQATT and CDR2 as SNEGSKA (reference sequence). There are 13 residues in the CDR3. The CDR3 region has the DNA TGCAGTGCTTCAGGGGGACCTAACTATGGCTACACCTTC. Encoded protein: CSASGGPNYGYTF.

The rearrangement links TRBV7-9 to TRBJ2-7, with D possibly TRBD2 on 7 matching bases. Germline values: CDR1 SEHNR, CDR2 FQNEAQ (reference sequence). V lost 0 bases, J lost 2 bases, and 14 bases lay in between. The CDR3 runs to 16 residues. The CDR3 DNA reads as TGTGCCAGCAGCTTAGCGAAGGGCGGGGGCACCTACGAGCAGTACTTC. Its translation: CASSLAKGGGTYEQYF.

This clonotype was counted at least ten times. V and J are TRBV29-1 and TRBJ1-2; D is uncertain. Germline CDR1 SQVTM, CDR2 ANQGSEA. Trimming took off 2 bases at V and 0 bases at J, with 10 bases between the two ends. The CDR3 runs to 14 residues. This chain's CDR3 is CSVEKGRANYGYTF. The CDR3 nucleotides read TGCAGCGTTGAAAAGGGTCGAGCTAACTATGGCTACACCTTC.

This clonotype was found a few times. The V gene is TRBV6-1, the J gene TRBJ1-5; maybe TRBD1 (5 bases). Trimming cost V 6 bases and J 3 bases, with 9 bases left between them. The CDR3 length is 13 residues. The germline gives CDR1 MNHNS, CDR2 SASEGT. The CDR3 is CASRKGLNQPQHF. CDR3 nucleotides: TGTGCCAGCAGAAAGGGACTCAATCAGCCCCAGCATTTT.

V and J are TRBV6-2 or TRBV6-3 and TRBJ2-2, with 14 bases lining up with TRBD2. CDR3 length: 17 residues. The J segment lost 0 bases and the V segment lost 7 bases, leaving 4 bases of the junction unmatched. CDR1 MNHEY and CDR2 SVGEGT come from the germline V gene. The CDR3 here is CASTGTSGGANTGELFF. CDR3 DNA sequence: TGTGCCAGCACCGGGACTAGCGGGGGCGCGAACACCGGGGAGCTGTTTTTT.

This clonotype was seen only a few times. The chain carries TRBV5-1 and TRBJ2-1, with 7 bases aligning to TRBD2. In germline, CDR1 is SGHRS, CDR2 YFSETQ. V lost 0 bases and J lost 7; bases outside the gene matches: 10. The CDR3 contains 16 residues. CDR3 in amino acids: CASSLVGPAGFNEQFF. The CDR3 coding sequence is TGCGCCAGCAGCTTGGTGGGGCCAGCGGGGTTTAATGAGCAGTTCTTC.

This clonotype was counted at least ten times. In DNA form, the CDR3 reads TGCAGTGTTCCAGGGGATTCCGGGGAGCTGTTTTTT. Amino acid sequence: CSVPGDSGELFF. The rearrangement joins TRBV20-1 to TRBJ2-2; tentative D call: TRBD1 (6 bases). V shed 7 bases and J shed 6 bases, with 12 bases lying between them. This CDR3 has 12 amino acids. Germline CDR1 DFQATT, CDR2 SNEGSKA (reference sequence).

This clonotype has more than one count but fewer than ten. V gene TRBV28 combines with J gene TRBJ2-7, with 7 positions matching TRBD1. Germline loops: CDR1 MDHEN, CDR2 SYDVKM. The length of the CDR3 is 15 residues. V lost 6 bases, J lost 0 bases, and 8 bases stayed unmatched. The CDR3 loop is CASRHNRDSSYEQYF. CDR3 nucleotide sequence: TGTGCCAGCAGGCATAATCGGGACAGCTCCTACGAGCAGTACTTC.

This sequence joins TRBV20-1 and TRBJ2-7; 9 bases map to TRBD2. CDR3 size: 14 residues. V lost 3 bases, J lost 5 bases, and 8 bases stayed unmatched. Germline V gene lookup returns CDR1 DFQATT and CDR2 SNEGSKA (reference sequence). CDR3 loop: CSARGGRGPDEQYF. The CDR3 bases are TGCAGTGCTAGGGGCGGGAGGGGACCTGACGAGCAGTACTTC.

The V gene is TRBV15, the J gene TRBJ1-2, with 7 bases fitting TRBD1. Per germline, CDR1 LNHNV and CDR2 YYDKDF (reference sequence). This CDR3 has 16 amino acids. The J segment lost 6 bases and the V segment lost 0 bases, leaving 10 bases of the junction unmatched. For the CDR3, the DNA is TGTGCCACCAGCAGAGATGGGATAGGGGGCGACCATGGCTACACCTTC. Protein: CATSRDGIGGDHGYTF.

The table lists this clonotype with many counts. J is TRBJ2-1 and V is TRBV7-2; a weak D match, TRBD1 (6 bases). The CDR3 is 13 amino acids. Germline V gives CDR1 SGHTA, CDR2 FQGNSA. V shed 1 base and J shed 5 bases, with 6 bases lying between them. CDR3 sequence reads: CASSLDRDNEQFF. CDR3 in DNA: TGTGCCAGCAGCTTAGACAGGGACAATGAGCAGTTCTTC.

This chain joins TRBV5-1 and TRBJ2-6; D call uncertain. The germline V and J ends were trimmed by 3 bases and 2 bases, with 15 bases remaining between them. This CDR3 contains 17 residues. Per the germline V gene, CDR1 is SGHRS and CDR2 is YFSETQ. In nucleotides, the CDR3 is TGCGCCAGCAGCTGGGAACCGGGCCAAACTGGGGCCAACGTCCTGACTTTC. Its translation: CASSWEPGQTGANVLTF.

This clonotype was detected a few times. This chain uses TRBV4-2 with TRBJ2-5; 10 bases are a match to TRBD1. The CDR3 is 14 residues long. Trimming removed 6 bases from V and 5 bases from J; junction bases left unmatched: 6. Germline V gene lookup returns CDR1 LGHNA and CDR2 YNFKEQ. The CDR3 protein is CASRVTTGGETQYF. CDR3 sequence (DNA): TGTGCCAGCAGGGTAACGACAGGGGGCGAGACCCAGTACTTC.

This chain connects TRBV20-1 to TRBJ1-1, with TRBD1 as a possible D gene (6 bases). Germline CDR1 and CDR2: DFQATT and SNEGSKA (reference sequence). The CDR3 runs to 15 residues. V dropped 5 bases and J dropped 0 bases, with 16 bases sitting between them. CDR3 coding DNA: TGCAGTGCTCGGGAGGGGGGGGCTCTGAACACTGAAGCTTTCTTT. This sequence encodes CSAREGGALNTEAFF.

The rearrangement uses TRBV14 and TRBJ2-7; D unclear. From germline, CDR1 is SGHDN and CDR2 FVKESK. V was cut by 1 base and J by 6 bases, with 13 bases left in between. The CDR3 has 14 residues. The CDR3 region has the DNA TGTGCCAGCAGCCAAGGCCTAGATGTAAGCGAGCAGTACTTC. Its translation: CASSQGLDVSEQYF.

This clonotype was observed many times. CDR3 sequence reads: CASSLTRGPYNEQFF. The CDR3 DNA is TGTGCCAGCAGTTTGACCCGGGGCCCCTACAATGAGCAGTTCTTC. The chain is built from TRBV12-3 or TRBV12-4 and TRBJ2-1; either TRBD1 or TRBD2 may supply D (5 bases each). V lost 3 bases and J lost 2, with 11 bases in between. The CDR3 has 15 amino acids.

CDR3 coding DNA: TGTGCCAGCAGCCGCCCTTCGGGACAGGGTAATTCACCCCTCCACTTT. This gives the protein CASSRPSGQGNSPLHF. The rearrangement joins TRBV4-2 to TRBJ1-6, with TRBD1 matching over 9 bases. Germline assignment: CDR1 LGHNA and CDR2 YNFKEQ. V lost 4 bases and J lost 6; bases outside the gene matches: 7. The CDR3 is made up of 16 amino acids.